These 15 T cell receptor beta chains were all obtained from the same sample, sequenced in a study of control samples from healthy donors and cancer patients. Produced via immunoSEQ multiplex PCR; TCRdb's table is partial and in-frame only. Among tens of thousands of clones listed, roughly 91% were seen once. The sequenced sample was blood. The source of these receptors is a man aged 50 to 60 in good health.

This chain links TRBV6-5 with TRBJ1-5; 7 bases agree with TRBD1. CDR3 size: 13 residues. The V gene's germline CDR1 is MNHEY and CDR2 SVGAGI. V shed 6 bases and J 5 bases; nucleotides not matched to a gene: 4. The CDR3 coding sequence is TGTGCCAGCAGAAGAACAGGGGATCAGCCCCAGCATTTT. Protein: CASRRTGDQPQHF.

The chain is built from TRBV11-2 and TRBJ1-1; unclear D gene. This CDR3 spans 14 amino acids. The germline V gene has CDR1 SGHAT and CDR2 FQNNGV. Trimming took off 3 bases at V and 2 bases at J, with 10 bases between the two ends. The CDR3 loop reads CASSFGGVNTEAFF. The DNA of the CDR3 is TGTGCCAGCAGCTTTGGCGGGGTTAACACTGAAGCTTTCTTT.

The rearrangement joins TRBV3-1 (or the pseudogene TRBV3-2) to TRBJ2-1; TRBD2 matches at 11 bases. This CDR3 has 15 amino acids. V was clipped by 4 bases and J by 9 bases; unmatched bases: 8. Per the germline V gene, CDR1 is LGHDT and CDR2 is YNNKEL (reference sequence). For the CDR3, the DNA is TGTGCCAGCAGCCCCTCTAGCGGGGGGCCGGGTGAGCAGTTCTTC. It translates to CASSPSSGGPGEQFF.

The genes are TRBV27 and TRBJ2-3; 15 bases fit TRBD2. From germline, CDR1 is MNHEY and CDR2 SMNVEV (reference sequence). V was pared by 3 bases and J by 3 bases, with 7 bases of the junction left unmatched. The CDR3 is 18 residues long. CDR3 DNA sequence: TGTGCCAGCAGTTTCGGACTAGCGGGGGGGGTTTGGACAGATACGCAGTATTTT. It encodes CASSFGLAGGVWTDTQYF.

The chain joins TRBV7-6 to TRBJ2-1; 14 bases are a match to TRBD2. Losses at the gene ends were 5 bases for V and 6 bases for J; bases not matched to a gene: 6. From germline, CDR1 is SGHVS and CDR2 FNYEAQ. CDR3 length: 16 residues. In DNA form, the CDR3 reads TGTGCCAGCAGCCCCCGGACTAGCGGGGGGTCCAATGAGCAGTTCTTC. Translated, it gives CASSPRTSGGSNEQFF.

J is TRBJ2-7 and V is TRBV7-9, with D unresolved. With 5 bases removed from V and 5 bases from J, the gap between germline ends came to 7 bases. This CDR3 spans 11 amino acids. CDR1 and CDR2 (germline): SEHNR, FQNEAQ (reference sequence). The CDR3 is CASSTVNEQYF. The DNA of the CDR3 is TGTGCCAGCAGCACAGTGAACGAGCAGTACTTC.

The rearrangement links TRBV5-1 to TRBJ2-2; a weak D match, TRBD1 (7 bases). V was pared by 5 bases and J by 6 bases, with 11 bases between. Germline CDR1 is SGHRS and CDR2 is YFSETQ. The CDR3 length is 13 residues. This CDR3 reads CASSQGEAGELFF. CDR3 nucleotides: TGCGCCAGCAGTCAGGGGGAGGCCGGGGAGCTGTTTTTT.

The CDR3 nucleotides are TGCAGCGTTGAAGATCCTCGGAGCCTTGGCTACACCTTC. Amino acid sequence: CSVEDPRSLGYTF. The genes are TRBV29-1 and TRBJ1-2; D remains ambiguous. The length of the CDR3 is 13 residues. In germline, CDR1 is SQVTM, CDR2 ANQGSEA. V was clipped by 0 bases and J by 7 bases, with 12 bases between them.

This clone was counted once. V gene TRBV11-3 combines with J gene TRBJ1-3; TRBD1 aligns across 7 bases. The CDR3 is 15 residues long. The V segment lost 7 bases and the J segment 0 bases; nucleotides outside the gene matches: 6. CDR1 SGHNT and CDR2 YENEEA come from the germline V gene. CDR3 coding DNA: TGTGCCAGCACCCTGGACAGGTCCTCTGGAAACACCATATATTTT. It translates to CASTLDRSSGNTIYF.

J is TRBJ2-1 and V is TRBV7-9; 9 nucleotides line up with TRBD2. The germline V gene has CDR1 SEHNR and CDR2 FQNEAQ (reference sequence). The trim removed 5 bases at V and 7 bases at J, leaving 12 bases unmatched. The CDR3 length is 16 residues. In DNA, the CDR3 is TGTGCCAGCAGCCGTCGGACAGCGGGGGGAAATAATGAGCAGTTCTTC. Translating gives CASSRRTAGGNNEQFF. Full variable domain (outside the CDR3, taken from reference TRBV7-9 and TRBJ2-1): DTGVSQNPRHKITKRGQNVTFRCDPISEHNRLYWYRQTLGQGPEFLTYFQNEAQLEKSRLLSDRFSAERPKGSFSTLEIQRTEQGDSAMYLCASSRRTAGGNNEQFFGPGTRLTVL.

This chain uses TRBV9 with TRBJ2-3; 10 nucleotides agree with TRBD2. The trim removed 0 bases at V and 1 base at J, leaving 2 bases unmatched. The CDR3 totals 16 residues. Per the germline V gene, CDR1 is SGDLS and CDR2 is YYNGEE. DNA of the CDR3: TGTGCCAGCAGCGTAGGCCTAGCGGGGGGCACAGATACGCAGTATTTT. This gives the protein CASSVGLAGGTDTQYF.

The chain links TRBV19 to TRBJ2-2; possible D gene TRBD2, 6 bases. V dropped 0 bases and J dropped 0 bases, with 23 bases sitting between them. The CDR3 has 21 residues. The germline V gene encodes CDR1 LNHDA and CDR2 SQIVND (reference sequence). The CDR3 DNA reads as TGTGCCAGTAGTATAGAGGGTGGGGGGACGGTAGGCATCGCGAACACCGGGGAGCTGTTTTTT. Translating gives CASSIEGGGTVGIANTGELFF.

The chain recombines TRBV29-1 with TRBJ1-1; the D gene is possibly TRBD1 (5 bases). The V and J ends lost 4 bases and 1 base respectively, with 10 bases between them. Germline V gives CDR1 SQVTM, CDR2 ANQGSEA. This CDR3 is built from 13 residues. CDR3 sequence: CSVGVGANTEAFF. CDR3 sequence (DNA): TGCAGCGTTGGTGTAGGGGCGAACACTGAAGCTTTCTTT.

The rearrangement joins TRBV27 to TRBJ2-7; 13 bases match TRBD2. The length of the CDR3 is 17 residues. Germline V gene data show CDR1 as MNHEY and CDR2 as SMNVEV (reference sequence). J gave up 2 bases and V 5 bases, and 9 bases lay outside the gene matches. The CDR3 region has the DNA TGTGCCAGCAGTCCCCCGGGACTAGCGGGACCGACCTACGAGCAGTACTTC. It translates to CASSPPGLAGPTYEQYF.

The V gene is TRBV27, the J gene TRBJ1-5; D gene ambiguous. Germline lookup yields CDR1 MNHEY and CDR2 SMNVEV (reference sequence). Trimming left V 2 bases short and J 5 bases short, with 7 bases between. CDR3 length: 13 amino acids. CDR3 sequence reads: CASSLGVHQPQHF. In nucleotides, the CDR3 is TGTGCCAGCAGTTTAGGGGTTCATCAGCCCCAGCATTTT.